These 22 T cell receptor beta chains share one sample of origin, sequenced in a study of blood T cell repertoires in COVID-19. TCRdb's copy holds only in-frame clones and misses some; the assay was immunoSEQ multiplex PCR. The data hold 190,000 or so clones, with roughly 87% observed a single time. Specimen: PBMCs or T cells enriched from blood (not recorded which). Source of these receptors: a man younger than 35 with acute COVID-19.

The chain recombines TRBV7-3 with TRBJ2-3; 7 bases are shared with TRBD2. CDR3 length: 15 residues. V trimming: 6 bases; J trimming: 8 bases; junction bases outside the gene matches: 14. Germline V gene sequence: CDR1 SGHTA, CDR2 FQGTGA. The CDR3 bases are TGTGCCAGCAGGCCCGGGACTACCTCACTTTCTACGCAGTATTTT. Translated: CASRPGTTSLSTQYF.

This clone has just a few counts. The chain recombines TRBV5-4 with TRBJ1-2; 8 nucleotides line up with TRBD1. With 0 bases clipped from V and 4 bases from J, the junction kept 14 bases outside the gene matches. Germline CDR1 is SGHNT and CDR2 is YYREEE (reference sequence). The CDR3 is 18 residues long. The CDR3 DNA reads TGTGCCAGCAGCTTGGGACCGGGACAGGCACATCAGTCCTATGGCTACACCTTC. Its protein product is CASSLGPGQAHQSYGYTF.

This clone was seen once. The rearrangement links TRBV5-1 to TRBJ2-3; D not resolved. Deletions cut 3 bases from V and 5 bases from J, with 13 bases between. There are 14 residues in the CDR3. From germline, CDR1 is SGHRS and CDR2 YFSETQ. This CDR3 reads CASSWSTQKDTQYF. The CDR3 DNA sequence: TGCGCCAGCAGCTGGTCTACGCAAAAAGATACGCAGTATTTT.

The rearrangement joins TRBV6-5 to TRBJ2-1; a possible D gene is TRBD2 (6 bases). The CDR3 contains 13 residues. Trimming cost V 4 bases and J 8 bases, with 12 bases left between them. Germline V gene lookup returns CDR1 MNHEY and CDR2 SVGAGI. The CDR3 protein is CASSSGLGDEQFF. The CDR3 bases are TGTGCCAGCAGTTCGGGACTTGGGGATGAGCAGTTCTTC.

This chain uses TRBV24-1 with TRBJ2-3; 12 nucleotides align to TRBD1. Germline V lookup: CDR1 KGHDR, CDR2 SFDVKD. The CDR3 length is 19 residues. V lost 0 bases and J lost 2; bases outside the gene matches: 8. Here the CDR3 DNA reads TGTGCCACCAGTGATTTGGGTGGCGGGACAGGGGGCAACACAGATACGCAGTATTTT. It codes for CATSDLGGGTGGNTDTQYF.

This chain uses TRBV5-1 with TRBJ1-2; D is unresolved. The germline V gene has CDR1 SGHRS and CDR2 YFSETQ. The CDR3 covers 13 residues. V gave up 2 bases and J gave up 3 bases, with 8 bases separating them. The DNA of the CDR3 is TGCGCCAGCAGCTTTGATCCGGACTATGGCTACACCTTC. The encoded protein is CASSFDPDYGYTF.

The chain recombines TRBV7-9 with TRBJ2-1, with 11 bases matching TRBD2. V dropped 3 bases and J dropped 8; count of bases not matched to a gene: 12. The CDR3 length is 17 residues. Germline V CDR1 and CDR2: SEHNR, FQNEAQ (reference sequence). The CDR3 region is CASSFSGRAGLWHEQFF. The CDR3 DNA reads TGTGCCAGCAGCTTTAGCGGGAGGGCTGGGTTATGGCATGAGCAGTTCTTC.

The chain uses TRBV28 and TRBJ2-1; 7 nucleotides line up with TRBD2. V was pared by 9 bases and J by 8 bases, with 4 bases of the junction left unmatched. The CDR3 contains 11 residues. Germline CDR1 and CDR2: MDHEN and SYDVKM. Here the CDR3 DNA reads TGTGCCAGTGGACTAGTCTATGAGCAGTTCTTC. Residues: CASGLVYEQFF.

This clone came up once. The chain uses TRBV25-1 and TRBJ1-3, with D unclear. The CDR3 is made up of 17 amino acids. The V end was cut by 2 bases, the J end by 0 bases, with 14 bases between. The germline gives CDR1 MGHDK, CDR2 SYGVNS. CDR3 nucleotides: TGTGCCAGCAGTGAAAACGGGTCGAGGAGCTCTGGAAACACCATATATTTT. Translation gives CASSENGSRSSGNTIYF.

The CDR3 DNA follows: TGTGCCAGTACGGGACTAGCGGGGAGTAACAGTGAGCAGTTCTTC. It is translated as CASTGLAGSNSEQFF. The V gene is TRBV27, the J gene TRBJ2-1; 13 nucleotides line up with TRBD2. The CDR3 runs to 15 residues. V shed 9 bases, J shed 9 bases, and the junction held 11 bases outside the gene matches. Germline V gene data show CDR1 as MNHEY and CDR2 as SMNVEV (reference sequence).

The chain has TRBV28 and TRBJ2-7; 8 nucleotides agree with TRBD1. The CDR3 is 16 residues long. V lost 4 bases and J lost 4; bases outside the gene matches: 12. The germline V gene has CDR1 MDHEN and CDR2 SYDVKM. The CDR3 DNA follows: TGTGCCAGCAGTTCAATCGTCGGGACAGGTACATACGAGCAGTACTTC. This codes for CASSSIVGTGTYEQYF.

The chain is built from TRBV24-1 and TRBJ1-2; D not resolved. CDR1 and CDR2 from the germline V gene are KGHDR and SFDVKD. This CDR3 comprises 15 residues. The ends were cut back, 4 bases at V and 6 bases at J, with 17 bases in the middle. The CDR3 nucleotides are TGTGCCACCAGTGACCCGGTTCTGAAAGTTAATGGCTACACCTTC. The encoded protein is CATSDPVLKVNGYTF.

V is TRBV5-1 and J is TRBJ1-1; D might be TRBD1 (6 bases). V was shortened by 5 bases and J by 3 bases, with 14 bases between the two germline ends. CDR1 and CDR2 (germline): SGHRS, YFSETQ. The CDR3 sequence is 14 residues long. CDR3 residues: CASRKTGLDTEAFF. The CDR3 DNA follows: TGCGCCAGCAGGAAAACAGGGTTGGACACTGAAGCTTTCTTT.

The chain carries TRBV5-4 and TRBJ2-2; no definite D call. Per the germline V gene, CDR1 is SGHNT and CDR2 is YYREEE (reference sequence). The CDR3 contains 16 residues. Trimming left V 0 bases short and J 4 bases short, with 13 bases between. CDR3 coding DNA: TGTGCCAGCAGCTTGGTTAAAGCGATGGGCACCGGGGAGCTGTTTTTT. The encoded protein is CASSLVKAMGTGELFF.

The CDR3 here is CASSNPTRDRSYEQYF. CDR3 sequence (DNA): TGTGCCAGCAGCAACCCTACCCGGGACAGATCCTACGAGCAGTACTTC. The chain has TRBV5-4 and TRBJ2-7, with 7 positions matching TRBD1. The CDR3 spans 16 residues. J lost 1 base, V lost 4 bases, and 11 bases had no gene match. Looked up from germline, CDR1 is SGHNT and CDR2 is YYREEE (reference sequence).

This chain uses TRBV2 with TRBJ1-1, with D possibly matching TRBD1 (6 bases). The CDR3 contains 14 residues. The ends were cut back, 7 bases at V and 0 bases at J, with 12 bases in the middle. Germline-derived CDR1 and CDR2 are SNHLY and FYNNEI. The CDR3 DNA reads TGTGCCAGCAACGAGAGGGGGTTGAACACTGAAGCTTTCTTT. Translated: CASNERGLNTEAFF.

The rearrangement joins TRBV6-5 to TRBJ1-5, with a tentative D call TRBD1 (6 bases). Germline CDR1 and CDR2: MNHEY and SVGAGI. The V end was cut by 7 bases, the J end by 6 bases, with 13 bases between. The CDR3 is 13 amino acids. The CDR3 DNA reads TGTGCCAGCATGAAGGGACAAGGTCAGCCCCAGCATTTT. Its protein is CASMKGQGQPQHF.

The chain joins TRBV14 to TRBJ1-4; 7 bases map to TRBD1. With 8 bases clipped from V and 2 bases from J, the junction kept 5 bases outside the gene matches. Per the germline V gene, CDR1 is SGHDN and CDR2 is FVKESK. The CDR3 sequence is 14 residues long. CDR3 bases: TGTGCCAGCCGGGACAGCTATACTAATGAAAAACTGTTTTTT. Translated: CASRDSYTNEKLFF.

The rearrangement joins TRBV6-4 to TRBJ2-1; TRBD2 agrees at 7 bases. Trimming removed 4 bases from V and 7 bases from J; junction bases left unmatched: 4. Germline V gene sequence: CDR1 MRHNA, CDR2 SNTAGT. This CDR3 is 13 amino acids long. CDR3 DNA: TGTGCCAGCAGTGGCCTAGCGGCGAATGAGCAGTTCTTC. Encoded protein: CASSGLAANEQFF.

On this clone: The identical CDR3 is also encoded by other nucleotide sequences in the sample. This rearrangement joins TRBV4-1 to TRBJ2-3, with TRBD2 as a possible D gene (5 bases). V lost 1 base and J lost 0, with 11 bases in between. The CDR3 loop spans 16 amino acids. The germline V gene has CDR1 MGHRA and CDR2 YSYEKL. The DNA of the CDR3 is TGCGCCAGCAGCCAAGTGGGAGCGGCTAGCACAGATACGCAGTATTTT. Protein sequence: CASSQVGAASTDTQYF.

The chain is built from TRBV27 and TRBJ2-1; maybe TRBD2 (6 bases). V was clipped by 5 bases and J by 8 bases, with 7 bases between them. The CDR3 has 11 residues. Germline CDR1 MNHEY, CDR2 SMNVEV (reference sequence). The CDR3 here is CASSPGDEQFF. In DNA form, the CDR3 reads TGTGCCAGCAGTCCGGGAGATGAGCAGTTCTTC.

The chain combines TRBV5-6 with TRBJ2-7; D possibly corresponds to TRBD2 (6 bases). The V gene lost 3 bases and the J gene lost 2 bases, with 12 bases spanning the gap. Per germline, CDR1 SGHDT and CDR2 YYEEEE. CDR3 length: 14 residues. CDR3 sequence (DNA): TGTGCCAGCAGCTACGGGACGGGGGCCTACGAGCAGTACTTC. It translates to CASSYGTGAYEQYF.